This TCR beta chain was identified in a study of blood T cell repertoires in COVID-19. Overall study context: Sources were T cells, B-cell-depleted T cells, or PBMCs; the material itself was cDNA or gDNA.

The CDR3 extends over 17 amino acids. Germline lookup yields CDR1 ENHRY and CDR2 SYGVKD. Germline trimming cut 1 base from V and 5 bases from J; bases unmatched to any gene: 9. Original handling: Estimates of nucleated cell counts were drawn from the amplification of reference gene primers. The repertoire was sequenced with immunoSEQ multiplex PCR; TCRdb's copy has only in-frame clones and lacks some. V and J calls plus clone size are reproduced from that table; the DNA served to infer D and trimming. The sample holds about 120,000 clones, 85% seen once. This sequence was found in a man older than 75 with acute or convalescent COVID-19. This chain connects TRBV10-3 to TRBJ2-1, with 9 bases fitting TRBD2. Source material: peripheral blood. CDR3 sequence reads: CAISEFPSGIVDNEQFF. For the CDR3, the DNA is TGTGCCATCAGTGAGTTCCCTAGCGGGATAGTCGACAATGAGCAGTTCTTC.